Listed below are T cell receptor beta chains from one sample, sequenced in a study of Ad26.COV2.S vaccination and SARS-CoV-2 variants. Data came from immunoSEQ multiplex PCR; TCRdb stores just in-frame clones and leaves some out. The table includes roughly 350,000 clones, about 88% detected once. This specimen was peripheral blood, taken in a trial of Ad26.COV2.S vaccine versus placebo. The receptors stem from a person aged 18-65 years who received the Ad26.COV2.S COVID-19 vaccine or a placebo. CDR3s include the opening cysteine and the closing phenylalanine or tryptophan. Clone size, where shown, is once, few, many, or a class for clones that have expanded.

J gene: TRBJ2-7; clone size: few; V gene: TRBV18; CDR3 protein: CASSPQTGGEQYF
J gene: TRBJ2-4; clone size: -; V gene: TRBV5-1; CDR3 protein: CASSIPVASKNIQYF
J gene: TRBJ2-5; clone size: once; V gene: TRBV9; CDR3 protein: CASSVAPAGGPGETQYF
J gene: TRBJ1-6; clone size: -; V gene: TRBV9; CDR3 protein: CASSPRGDSYNSPLHF
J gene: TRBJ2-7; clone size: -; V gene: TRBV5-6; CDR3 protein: CASSRPETFSYEQYF
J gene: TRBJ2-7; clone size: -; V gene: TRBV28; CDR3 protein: CARGARGGAYEQYF
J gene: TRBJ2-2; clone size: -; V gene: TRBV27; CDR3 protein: CASRKGIGAGELFF
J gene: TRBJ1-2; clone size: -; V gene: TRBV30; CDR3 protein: CAWMPRTGRRAGYTF
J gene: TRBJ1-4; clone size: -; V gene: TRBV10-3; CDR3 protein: CATRDATNEKLFF
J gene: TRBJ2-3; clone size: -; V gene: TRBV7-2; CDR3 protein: CASSSSGTALFLTQYF
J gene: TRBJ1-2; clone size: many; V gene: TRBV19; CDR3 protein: CASSAQGANYGYTF
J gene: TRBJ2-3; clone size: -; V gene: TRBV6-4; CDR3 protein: CASRADRADTQYF
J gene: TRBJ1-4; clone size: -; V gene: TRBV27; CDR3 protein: CASPRQETTYEKLFF
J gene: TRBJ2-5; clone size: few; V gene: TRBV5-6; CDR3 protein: CASSQLATQETQYF
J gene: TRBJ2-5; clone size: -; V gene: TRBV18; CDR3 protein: CASSRGERETQYF
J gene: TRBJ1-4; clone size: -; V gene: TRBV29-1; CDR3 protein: CSASDRVGEKLFF
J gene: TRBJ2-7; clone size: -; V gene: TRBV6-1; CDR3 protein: CASSDPLGPPYEQYF
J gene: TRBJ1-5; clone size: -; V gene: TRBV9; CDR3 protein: CASSDRDRGQPQHF
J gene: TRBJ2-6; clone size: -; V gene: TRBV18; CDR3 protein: CASSPQRSGANVLTF
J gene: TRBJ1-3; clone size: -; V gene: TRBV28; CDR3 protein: CASSSYRGYTIYF
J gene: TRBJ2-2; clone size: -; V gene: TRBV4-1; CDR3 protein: CASSQWTANTGELFF
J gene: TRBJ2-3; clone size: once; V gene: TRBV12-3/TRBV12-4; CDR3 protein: CASNLRGADTQYF
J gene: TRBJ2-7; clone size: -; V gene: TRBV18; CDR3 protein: CASSPRLGFEQYF
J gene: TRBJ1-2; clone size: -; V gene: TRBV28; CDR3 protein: CASSRQSNYGYTF
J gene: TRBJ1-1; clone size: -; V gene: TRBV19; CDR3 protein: CASRTSDTGEAFF
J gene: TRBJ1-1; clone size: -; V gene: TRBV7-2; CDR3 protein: CASSSGLPGNTEAFF
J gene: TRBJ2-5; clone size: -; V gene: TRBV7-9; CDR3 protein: CASSLDVQKETQYF
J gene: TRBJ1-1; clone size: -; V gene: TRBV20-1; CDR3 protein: CSARLNTEAFF
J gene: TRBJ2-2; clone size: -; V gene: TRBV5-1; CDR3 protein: CASSHDRGAGELFF
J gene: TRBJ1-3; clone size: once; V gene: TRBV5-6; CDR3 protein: CASSLNGRNGNTIYF
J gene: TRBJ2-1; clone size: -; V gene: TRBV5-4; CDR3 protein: CASSLEDYNEQFF
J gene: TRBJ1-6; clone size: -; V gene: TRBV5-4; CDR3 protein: CASSLGAGTNSYNSPLHF
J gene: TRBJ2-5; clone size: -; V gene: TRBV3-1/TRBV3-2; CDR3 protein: CASSPLMSETQYF
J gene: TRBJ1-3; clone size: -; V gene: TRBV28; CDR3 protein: CASSPRTGGNTIYF
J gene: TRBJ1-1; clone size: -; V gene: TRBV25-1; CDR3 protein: CASIIDVGEGTEAFF
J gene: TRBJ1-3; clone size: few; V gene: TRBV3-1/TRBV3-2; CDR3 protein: CASSQAGNTIYF
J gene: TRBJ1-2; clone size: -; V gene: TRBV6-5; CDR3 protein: CASNQQGSSTYGYTF
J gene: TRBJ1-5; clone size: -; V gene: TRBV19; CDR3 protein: CASTEGGPQHF
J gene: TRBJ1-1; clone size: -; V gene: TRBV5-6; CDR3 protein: CASSLGFMNTEAFF
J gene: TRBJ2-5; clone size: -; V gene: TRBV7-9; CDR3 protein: CASRKDKVDQYF
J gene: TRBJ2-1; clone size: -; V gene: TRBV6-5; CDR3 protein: CAVGAGEGNEQFF
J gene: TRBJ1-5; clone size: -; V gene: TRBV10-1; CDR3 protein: CASSGRDRGNLINQPQHF
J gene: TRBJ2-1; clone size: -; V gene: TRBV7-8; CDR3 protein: CASSLGSLVHNEQFF
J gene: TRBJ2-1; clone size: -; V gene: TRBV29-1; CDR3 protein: CSVEEDPGGHEQFF
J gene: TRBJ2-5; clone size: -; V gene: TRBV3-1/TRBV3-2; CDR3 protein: CASSQVPRTQETQYF
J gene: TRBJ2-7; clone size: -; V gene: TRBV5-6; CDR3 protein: CASSSGTSGEYEQYF
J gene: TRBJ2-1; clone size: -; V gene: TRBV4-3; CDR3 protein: CASSQDSSGNTYNEQFF
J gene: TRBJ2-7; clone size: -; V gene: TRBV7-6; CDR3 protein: CASSLTSPGQGTYEQYF